Here is one T cell receptor beta chain with its context. Germline V gene data show CDR1 as SGHNT and CDR2 as YYREEE (reference sequence). The CDR3 length is 14 residues. The V end was cut by 4 bases, the J end by 7 bases, with 14 bases between. Adults between about 18 and 95 years of age took part from fewer than 30 US areas. Participants' reported clinical history set cohort assignment. The source of the sample is a study of blood T cell repertoires in COVID-19. As for the study in general: Both acute and convalescent COVID-19 samples were obtained from the United States, Italy and Spain.

The protocol was immunoSEQ multiplex PCR, while the TCRdb copy is restricted to in-frame clones and leaves out a portion. The table lists about 210,000 clones, over 80% of them singletons. Sequenced sample: PBMCs or T cells enriched from blood (not recorded which). The sequence was collected from a man aged 18 to 30 with acute COVID-19. V and J are TRBV5-4 and TRBJ1-4; D remains ambiguous. The CDR3 loop reads CASSPSGYGEKLFF. In DNA, the CDR3 is TGTGCCAGCAGCCCTAGCGGGTACGGTGAAAAACTGTTTTTT. Together with reference TRBV5-4 and TRBJ1-4, the CDR3 gives the full variable domain: ETGVTQSPTHLIKTRGQQVTLRCSSQSGHNTVSWYQQALGQGPQFIFQYYREEENGRGNFPPRFSGLQFPNYSSELNVNALELDDSALYLCASSPSGYGEKLFFGSGTQLSVL.